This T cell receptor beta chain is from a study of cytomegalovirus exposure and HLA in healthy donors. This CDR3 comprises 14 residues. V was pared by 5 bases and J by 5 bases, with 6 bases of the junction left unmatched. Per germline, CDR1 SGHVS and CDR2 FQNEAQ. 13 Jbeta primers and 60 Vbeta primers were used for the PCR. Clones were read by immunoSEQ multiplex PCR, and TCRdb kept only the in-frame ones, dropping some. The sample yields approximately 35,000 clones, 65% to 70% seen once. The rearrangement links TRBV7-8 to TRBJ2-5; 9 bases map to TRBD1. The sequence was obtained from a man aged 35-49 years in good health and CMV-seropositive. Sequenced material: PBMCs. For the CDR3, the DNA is TGTGCCAGCAGCCGTGGACAGGGGCGGGAGACCCAGTACTTC. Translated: CASSRGQGRETQYF.